The 24 T cell receptor beta chains below come from one sample, sequenced in a study of metastatic and nonmetastatic thyroid tumors. Every patient underwent thyroid surgery untreated. TCRdb re-called the PCR reads through MiXCR. The table lists around 17,000 clones, roughly 33% of them singletons. Sequencing was performed on tumor tissue. These receptors were obtained from a male donor with papillary thyroid cancer or a benign thyroid nodule (not recorded which). Some clones in this sample may be carry-over from other donors' samples.

This clone was picked up a small number of times. V gene TRBV6-4 combines with J gene TRBJ2-1, with TRBD1 matching 9 bases. Germline CDR1 MRHNA, CDR2 SNTAGT. The V and J ends lost 0 bases and 6 bases, in that order; junction bases with no gene match: 3. The CDR3 extends over 15 amino acids. The CDR3 DNA follows: TGTGCCAGCAGTGACTCAGAGACAGGGGGCAATGAGCAGTTCTTC. Translating it yields CASSDSETGGNEQFF.

Within the sample, this clone is medium-sized. The V and J genes are TRBV12-5 and TRBJ2-1, with 11 bases matching TRBD1. CDR1 is LGHNT, CDR2 FRNRAP, per germline. There are 14 residues in the CDR3. Germline trimming cut 5 bases from V and 8 bases from J; bases unmatched to any gene: 5. This CDR3 reads CASGPGQGGDEQFF. Here the CDR3 DNA reads TGTGCTAGTGGTCCGGGACAGGGGGGGGATGAGCAGTTCTTC.

This clone is medium-sized by share. The chain employs TRBV5-1 and TRBJ2-3; a possible D gene is TRBD1 (6 bases). The CDR3 consists of 13 residues. V lost 5 bases and J lost 1, with 8 bases in between. Germline values: CDR1 SGHRS, CDR2 YFSETQ. The CDR3 spells CASRGQRTDTQYF. CDR3 nucleotide sequence: TGCGCCAGCAGGGGACAACGCACAGATACGCAGTATTTT.

In its sample, this clone was seen a few times. The chain links TRBV6-2 or TRBV6-3 to TRBJ2-1; TRBD2 matches 10 bases. This CDR3 is 15 amino acids long. Germline trimming cut 4 bases from V and 1 base from J; bases unmatched to any gene: 1. Germline V lookup: CDR1 MNHEY, CDR2 SVGEGT. In nucleotides, the CDR3 is TGTGCCAGCAGTTCAGCGGGGGGGTCCTACAATGAGCAGTTCTTC. Its protein product is CASSSAGGSYNEQFF.

In nucleotides, the CDR3 is TGTGCCAGCAGTGAAAGGTACGGCTCCTACGAGCAGTACTTC. Translated: CASSERYGSYEQYF. The J gene is TRBJ2-7, the V gene TRBV6-1; no clear D gene. Germline V gene sequence: CDR1 MNHNS, CDR2 SASEGT. The V end was cut by 2 bases, the J end by 0 bases, with 8 bases between. This CDR3 comprises 14 residues.

The chain couples TRBV11-2 to TRBJ2-7; D ambiguous. V was clipped by 5 bases and J by 5 bases, with 10 bases between them. Germline-derived CDR1 and CDR2 are SGHAT and FQNNGV. The CDR3 sequence is 12 residues long. In nucleotides, the CDR3 is TGTGCCAGCAGCCCGACGGCAGACGAGCAGTACTTC. Translating it yields CASSPTADEQYF.

Ten or more counts support this clone. The rearrangement joins TRBV29-1 to TRBJ1-3; D is perhaps TRBD1 (5 bases). CDR1 SQVTM and CDR2 ANQGSEA come from the germline V gene. The CDR3 spans 12 residues. The ends were cut back, 4 bases at V and 3 bases at J, with 7 bases in the middle. CDR3 coding DNA: TGCAGCGTTGTGACAGTTGGAAACACCATATATTTT. Translation: CSVVTVGNTIYF.

The rearrangement links TRBV5-8 to TRBJ2-7, with D possibly TRBD2 on 5 matching bases. V was trimmed by 6 bases and J by 5 bases, leaving 21 bases between them. The V gene's germline CDR1 is SGHTS and CDR2 YDEGEE. CDR3 size: 15 residues. CDR3 residues: CASIPVLNAGNEQYF. As DNA, the CDR3 is TGTGCCAGCATCCCGGTCCTAAACGCGGGCAACGAGCAGTACTTC.

This clone rates as medium-sized. The chain uses TRBV5-1 and TRBJ1-6; 9 nucleotides line up with TRBD1. This CDR3 comprises 15 residues. The V gene's germline CDR1 is SGHRS and CDR2 YFSETQ. With 5 bases clipped from V and 9 bases from J, the junction kept 9 bases outside the gene matches. The CDR3 bases are TGCGCCAGCAGTCGGGGACAGGGAGGTAGTTCACCCCTCCACTTT. Translating gives CASSRGQGGSSPLHF.

At least ten counts were recorded for this clone. The chain carries TRBV6-1 and TRBJ1-6; 8 bases align to TRBD1. V was pared by 7 bases and J by 6 bases, with 5 bases of the junction left unmatched. Germline CDR1 MNHNS, CDR2 SASEGT. This CDR3 has 14 amino acids. CDR3 amino acids: CASTRTGSNSPLHF. For the CDR3, the DNA is TGTGCCAGCACCCGGACAGGGTCTAATTCACCCCTCCACTTT.

Judged by abundance, this clone is medium-sized. The CDR3 is CASSPGWGSYEQYF. The CDR3 nucleotides are TGCGCCAGCAGCCCTGGGTGGGGGTCCTACGAGCAGTACTTC. The chain employs TRBV5-1 and TRBJ2-7; D is possibly TRBD1 or TRBD2 (5 bases each). Deletions cut 4 bases from V and 1 base from J, with 12 bases between. Germline loops: CDR1 SGHRS, CDR2 YFSETQ. The CDR3 extends over 14 amino acids.

The rearrangement joins TRBV7-9 to TRBJ1-3; D remains ambiguous. This CDR3 has 15 residues. The germline CDR1 and CDR2 sequences are SEHNR and FQNEAQ (reference sequence). Trimming removed 2 bases at V and 0 bases at J, with 8 bases between. The CDR3 sequence: CASSLLQASGNTIYF. CDR3 nucleotides: TGTGCCAGCAGCTTACTTCAGGCCTCTGGAAACACCATATATTTT.

This clone was recorded many times. The rearrangement uses TRBV12-3 or TRBV12-4 and TRBJ1-5, with TRBD1 identical over 9 bases. The V and J ends lost 3 bases and 5 bases, in that order; junction bases with no gene match: 5. The length of the CDR3 is 15 residues. DNA of the CDR3: TGTGCCAGCAGTTTTTCGGGACAGGGATATCAGCCCCAGCATTTT. Its protein product is CASSFSGQGYQPQHF.

This clone was seen more than once but under ten times. The gene calls are TRBV6-1 and TRBJ2-1, with 15 nucleotides matching TRBD2. Germline assignment: CDR1 MNHNS and CDR2 SASEGT. After removal of 4 bases from V and 6 bases from J, the junction contained 1 base not matched to a gene. This CDR3 contains 15 residues. Written as DNA, the CDR3 is TGTGCCAGCAGTGGGACTAGCGGGGGGGCCAATGAGCAGTTCTTC. The encoded protein is CASSGTSGGANEQFF.

This clone was counted many times. The gene calls are TRBV5-4 and TRBJ2-5, with no clear D. The length of the CDR3 is 15 residues. CDR1 and CDR2 from the germline V gene are SGHNT and YYREEE (reference sequence). Trimming cost V 4 bases and J 0 bases, with 13 bases left between them. CDR3 nucleotide sequence: TGTGCCAGCAGCGTCCTTTCGGGTTACCAAGAGACCCAGTACTTC. This gives the protein CASSVLSGYQETQYF.

This clone was recorded at least ten times. The chain joins TRBV5-6 to TRBJ2-3; D is tentatively TRBD1 or TRBD2 (5 bases each). The CDR3 loop spans 13 amino acids. V was clipped by 4 bases and J by 8 bases, with 14 bases between them. The germline V gene has CDR1 SGHDT and CDR2 YYEEEE. The CDR3 loop reads CASSPEGPGTQYF. The CDR3 nucleotides read TGTGCCAGCAGCCCCGAGGGGCCAGGTACGCAGTATTTT.

This clone was counted a few times. This rearrangement joins TRBV6-1 to TRBJ1-5; the match to TRBD1 covers 10 bases. V trimming: 4 bases; J trimming: 6 bases; junction bases outside the gene matches: 6. CDR3 length: 15 amino acids. Germline CDR1 MNHNS, CDR2 SASEGT. CDR3 DNA sequence: TGTGCCAGCAGTGTGACAGGGGGCGAAGGTCAGCCCCAGCATTTT. This encodes CASSVTGGEGQPQHF.

Within the sample, this clone is medium-sized. The chain carries TRBV15 and TRBJ2-7, with 7 bases that match TRBD1. Germline V gene data show CDR1 as LNHNV and CDR2 as YYDKDF (reference sequence). V trimming: 5 bases; J trimming: 3 bases; junction bases outside the gene matches: 4. CDR3 size: 13 residues. The CDR3 loop is CATSDRVSYEQYF. In DNA, the CDR3 is TGTGCCACCAGCGACAGGGTAAGCTACGAGCAGTACTTC.

This clone is classed as medium-sized. The genes are TRBV7-2 and TRBJ2-7; D not certain. Germline loops: CDR1 SGHTA, CDR2 FQGNSA. This CDR3 has 14 residues. Between the trimmed V and J ends, which lost 5 bases and 2 bases, there was a span of 13 bases. Here the CDR3 reads CASSAGSTPYEQYF. CDR3 DNA sequence: TGTGCCAGCAGCGCAGGTTCGACTCCCTACGAGCAGTACTTC.

V usage is TRBV4-1 and J usage is TRBJ1-5; tentative D call: TRBD1 (5 bases). The V end was cut by 5 bases, the J end by 5 bases, with 19 bases between. The CDR3 extends over 16 amino acids. CDR1 is MGHRA, CDR2 YSYEKL, per germline. The CDR3 DNA reads TGCGCCAGCAGCTCGAAAGGGGTCGATCCCTATCAGCCCCAGCATTTT. Translation: CASSSKGVDPYQPQHF.

The sample holds a few counts of this clone. The chain employs TRBV6-5 and TRBJ2-2, with unresolved D. Looked up from germline, CDR1 is MNHEY and CDR2 is SVGAGI. This CDR3 spans 14 amino acids. V lost 0 bases, J lost 1 base, and 3 bases lay in between. CDR3 DNA: TGTGCCAGCAGTTACTCGGAGAACACCGGGGAGCTGTTTTTT. Translation gives CASSYSENTGELFF.

This clone was picked up many times. The rearrangement links TRBV10-2 to TRBJ2-3; possible D gene TRBD2, 6 bases. The germline V and J ends were trimmed by 6 bases and 2 bases, with 15 bases remaining between them. This CDR3 has 15 amino acids. Per the germline V gene, CDR1 is WSHSY and CDR2 is SAAADI. The CDR3 protein is CASRKTSLPTDTQYF. The CDR3, as DNA: TGCGCCAGCAGGAAGACTAGTCTCCCCACAGATACGCAGTATTTT.

This clone was detected many times. The rearrangement uses TRBV27 and TRBJ2-7; perhaps TRBD2 as D (5 bases). The CDR3 has 12 amino acids. The germline V gene encodes CDR1 MNHEY and CDR2 SMNVEV (reference sequence). The CDR3 is CGTGVSTYEQYF. The CDR3 DNA sequence: TGTGGTACCGGGGTATCAACCTACGAGCAGTACTTC.

This sequence joins TRBV6-1 and TRBJ1-1; 9 bases line up with TRBD1. The CDR3 consists of 13 residues. The trim removed 5 bases at V and 5 bases at J, leaving 3 bases unmatched. Germline loops: CDR1 MNHNS, CDR2 SASEGT. The CDR3 bases are TGTGCCAGCAGTACAGGGGGCTTAACTGAAGCTTTCTTT. Its protein is CASSTGGLTEAFF.